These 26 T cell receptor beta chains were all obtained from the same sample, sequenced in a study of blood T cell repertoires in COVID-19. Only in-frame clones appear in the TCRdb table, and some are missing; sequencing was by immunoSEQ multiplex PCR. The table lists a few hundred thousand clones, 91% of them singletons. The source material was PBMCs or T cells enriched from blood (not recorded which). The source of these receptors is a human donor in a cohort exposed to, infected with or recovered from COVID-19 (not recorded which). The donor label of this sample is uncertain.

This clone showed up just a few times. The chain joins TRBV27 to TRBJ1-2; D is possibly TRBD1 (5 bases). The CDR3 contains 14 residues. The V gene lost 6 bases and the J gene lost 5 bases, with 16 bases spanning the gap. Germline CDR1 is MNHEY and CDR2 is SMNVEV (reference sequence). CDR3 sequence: CASRSVREWYGYTF. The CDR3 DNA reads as TGTGCCAGCAGGTCCGTCAGGGAATGGTATGGCTACACCTTC.

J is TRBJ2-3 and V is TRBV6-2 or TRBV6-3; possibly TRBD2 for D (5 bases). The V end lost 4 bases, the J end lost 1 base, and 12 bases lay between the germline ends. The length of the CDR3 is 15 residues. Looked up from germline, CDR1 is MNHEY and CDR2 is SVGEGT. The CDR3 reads CASSLPRGGTDTQYF. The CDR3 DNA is TGTGCCAGCAGTTTACCTCGGGGAGGCACAGATACGCAGTATTTT.

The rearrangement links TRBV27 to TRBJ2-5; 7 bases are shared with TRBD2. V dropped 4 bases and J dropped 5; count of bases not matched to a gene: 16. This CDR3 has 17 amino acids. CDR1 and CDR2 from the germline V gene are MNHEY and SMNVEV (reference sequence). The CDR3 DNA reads TGTGCCAGCAGTTCCCCGCTTAGGAAGGGGAGGGGTGAGACCCAGTACTTC. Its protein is CASSSPLRKGRGETQYF.

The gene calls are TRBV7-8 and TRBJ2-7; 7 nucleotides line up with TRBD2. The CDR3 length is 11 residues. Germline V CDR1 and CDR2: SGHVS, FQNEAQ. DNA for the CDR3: TGTGCGAGCGGGGATTCGGGGAGGCAGTACTTC. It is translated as CASGDSGRQYF.

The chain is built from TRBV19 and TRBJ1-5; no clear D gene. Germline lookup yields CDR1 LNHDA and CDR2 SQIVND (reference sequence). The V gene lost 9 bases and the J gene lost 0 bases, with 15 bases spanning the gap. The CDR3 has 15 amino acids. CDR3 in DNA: TGTGCCAGCCTGTCGGAGCCTTATAGCAATCAGCCCCAGCATTTT. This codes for CASLSEPYSNQPQHF.

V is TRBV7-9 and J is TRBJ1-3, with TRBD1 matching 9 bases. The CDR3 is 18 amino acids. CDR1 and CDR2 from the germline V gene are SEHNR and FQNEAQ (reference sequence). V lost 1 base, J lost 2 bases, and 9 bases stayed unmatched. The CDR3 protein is CASSLGSGGQGPGNTIYF. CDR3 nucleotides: TGTGCCAGCAGCTTAGGTTCGGGGGGACAGGGCCCTGGAAACACCATATATTTT.

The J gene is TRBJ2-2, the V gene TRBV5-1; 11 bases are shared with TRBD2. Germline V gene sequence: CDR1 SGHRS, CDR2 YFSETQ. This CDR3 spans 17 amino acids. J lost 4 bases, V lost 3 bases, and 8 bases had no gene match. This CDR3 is CASSSTTSGGFTGELFF. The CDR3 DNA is TGCGCCAGCAGCTCAACTACTAGCGGGGGTTTCACCGGGGAGCTGTTTTTT. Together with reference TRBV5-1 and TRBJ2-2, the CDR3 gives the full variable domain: KAGVTQTPRYLIKTRGQQVTLSCSPISGHRSVSWYQQTPGQGLQFLFEYFSETQRNKGNFPGRFSGRQFSNSRSEMNVSTLELGDSALYLCASSSTTSGGFTGELFFGEGSRLTVL.

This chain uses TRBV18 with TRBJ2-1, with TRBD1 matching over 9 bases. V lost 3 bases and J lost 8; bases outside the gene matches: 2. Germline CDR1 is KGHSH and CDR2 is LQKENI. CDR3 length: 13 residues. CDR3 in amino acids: CASSPRDRDEQFF. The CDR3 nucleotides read TGTGCCAGCTCACCGCGGGACAGGGATGAGCAGTTCTTC.

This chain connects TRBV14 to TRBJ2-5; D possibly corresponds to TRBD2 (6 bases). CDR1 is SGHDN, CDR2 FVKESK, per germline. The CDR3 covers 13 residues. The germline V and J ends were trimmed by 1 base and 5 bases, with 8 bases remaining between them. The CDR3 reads CASSQVAGETQYF. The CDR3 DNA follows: TGTGCCAGCAGCCAAGTTGCGGGGGAGACCCAGTACTTC.

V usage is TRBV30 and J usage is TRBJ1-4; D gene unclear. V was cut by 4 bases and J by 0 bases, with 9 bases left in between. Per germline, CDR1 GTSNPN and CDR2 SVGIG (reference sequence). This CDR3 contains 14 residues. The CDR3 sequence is CAWTSGTTNEKLFF. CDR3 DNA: TGTGCCTGGACCTCAGGAACAACTAATGAAAAACTGTTTTTT.

CDR3 protein: CASRTGTSNTEAFF. The CDR3, as DNA: TGTGCCAGCAGGACTGGGACATCGAACACTGAAGCTTTCTTT. The chain employs TRBV6-6 and TRBJ1-1; D is possibly TRBD1 (6 bases). Germline V gene data show CDR1 as MNHNY and CDR2 as SVGAGI (reference sequence). The CDR3 runs to 14 residues. Trimming cost V 6 bases and J 1 base, with 12 bases left between them.

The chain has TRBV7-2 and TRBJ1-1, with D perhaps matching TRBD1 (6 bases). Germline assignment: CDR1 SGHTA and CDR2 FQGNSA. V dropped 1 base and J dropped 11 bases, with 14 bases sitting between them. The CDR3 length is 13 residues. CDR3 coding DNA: TGTGCCAGCAGCTTAGACAGGGCAGGTATGGCTTTCTTT. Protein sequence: CASSLDRAGMAFF.

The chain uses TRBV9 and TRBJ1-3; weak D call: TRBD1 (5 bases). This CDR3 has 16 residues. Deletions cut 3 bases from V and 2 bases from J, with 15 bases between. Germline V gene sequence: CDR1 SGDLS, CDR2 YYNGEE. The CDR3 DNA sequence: TGTGCCAGCAGCGCCTCAGGGAATGCTGCTGGAAACACCATATATTTT. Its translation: CASSASGNAAGNTIYF.

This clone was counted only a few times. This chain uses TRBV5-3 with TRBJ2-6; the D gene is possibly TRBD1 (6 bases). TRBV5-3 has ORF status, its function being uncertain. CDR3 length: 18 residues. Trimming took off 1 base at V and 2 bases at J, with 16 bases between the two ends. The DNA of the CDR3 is TGTGCCAGAAGCTTGAGGGCAGGGGATAGGACTGGGGCCAACGTCCTGACTTTC. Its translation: CARSLRAGDRTGANVLTF.

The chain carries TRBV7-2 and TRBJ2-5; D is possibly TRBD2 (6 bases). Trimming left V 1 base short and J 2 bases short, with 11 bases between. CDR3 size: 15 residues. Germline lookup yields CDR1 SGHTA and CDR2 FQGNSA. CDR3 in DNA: TGTGCCAGCAGCTTAGTCTCGGGGGATCAAGAGACCCAGTACTTC. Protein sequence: CASSLVSGDQETQYF.

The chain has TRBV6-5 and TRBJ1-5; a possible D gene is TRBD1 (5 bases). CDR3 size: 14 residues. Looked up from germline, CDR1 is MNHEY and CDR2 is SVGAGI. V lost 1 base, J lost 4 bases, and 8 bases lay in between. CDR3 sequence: CASSYLPGNQPQHF. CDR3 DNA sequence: TGTGCCAGCAGTTACTTACCAGGGAATCAGCCCCAGCATTTT.

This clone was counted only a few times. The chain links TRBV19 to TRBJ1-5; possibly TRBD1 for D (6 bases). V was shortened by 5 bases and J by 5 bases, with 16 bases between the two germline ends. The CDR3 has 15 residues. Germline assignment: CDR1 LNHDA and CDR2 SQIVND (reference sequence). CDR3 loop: CASSPYYPGDQPQHF. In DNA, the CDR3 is TGTGCCAGTAGTCCCTATTACCCAGGGGATCAGCCCCAGCATTTT.

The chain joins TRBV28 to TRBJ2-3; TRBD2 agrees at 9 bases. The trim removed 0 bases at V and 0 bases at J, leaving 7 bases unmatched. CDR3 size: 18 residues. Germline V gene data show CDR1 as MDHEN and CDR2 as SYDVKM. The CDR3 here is CASSLWLAGTSSTDTQYF. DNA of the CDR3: TGTGCCAGCAGTTTATGGCTAGCGGGGACCTCTAGCACAGATACGCAGTATTTT.

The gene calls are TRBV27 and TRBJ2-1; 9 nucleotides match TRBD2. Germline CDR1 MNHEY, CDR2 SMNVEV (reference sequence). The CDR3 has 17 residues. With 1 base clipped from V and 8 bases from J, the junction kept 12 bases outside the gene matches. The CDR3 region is CASSLFLLAGGPDEQFF. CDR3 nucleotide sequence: TGTGCCAGCAGTTTATTTTTGCTGGCGGGGGGGCCTGATGAGCAGTTCTTC.

CDR3 sequence: CASSYGPQGREKLFF. CDR3 coding DNA: TGTGCCAGCAGTTACGGGCCACAGGGCCGGGAAAAACTGTTTTTT. The chain employs TRBV6-2 or TRBV6-3 and TRBJ1-4; possibly TRBD1 for D (6 bases). Per germline, CDR1 MNHEY and CDR2 SVGEGT. V shed 2 bases and J shed 8 bases, with 15 bases lying between them. This CDR3 is built from 15 residues.

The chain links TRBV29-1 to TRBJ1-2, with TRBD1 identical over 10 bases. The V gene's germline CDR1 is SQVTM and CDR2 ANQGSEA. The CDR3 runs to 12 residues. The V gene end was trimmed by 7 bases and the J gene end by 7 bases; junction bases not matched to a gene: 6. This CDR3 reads CSDSGTGAGYTF. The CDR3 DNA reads TGCAGCGATTCCGGGACAGGGGCTGGCTACACCTTC.

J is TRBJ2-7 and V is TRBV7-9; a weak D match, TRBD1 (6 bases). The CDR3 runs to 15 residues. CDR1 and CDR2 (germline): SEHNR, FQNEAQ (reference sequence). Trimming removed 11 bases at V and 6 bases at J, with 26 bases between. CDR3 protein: CAVFDQQGSRGEQYF. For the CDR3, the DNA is TGTGCCGTTTTTGACCAGCAGGGGTCGAGGGGCGAGCAGTACTTC.

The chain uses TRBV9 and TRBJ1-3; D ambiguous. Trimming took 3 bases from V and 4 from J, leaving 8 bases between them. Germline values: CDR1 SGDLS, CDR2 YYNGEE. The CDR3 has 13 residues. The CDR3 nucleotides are TGTGCCAGCAGCGGAACCGAGGGAAACACCATATATTTT. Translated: CASSGTEGNTIYF.

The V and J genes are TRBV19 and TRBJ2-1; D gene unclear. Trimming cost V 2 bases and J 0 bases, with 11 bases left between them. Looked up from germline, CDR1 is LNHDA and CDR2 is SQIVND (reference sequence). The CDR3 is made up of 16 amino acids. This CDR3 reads CASSISHSSSYNEQFF. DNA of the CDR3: TGTGCCAGTAGTATATCTCACAGTTCCTCCTACAATGAGCAGTTCTTC.

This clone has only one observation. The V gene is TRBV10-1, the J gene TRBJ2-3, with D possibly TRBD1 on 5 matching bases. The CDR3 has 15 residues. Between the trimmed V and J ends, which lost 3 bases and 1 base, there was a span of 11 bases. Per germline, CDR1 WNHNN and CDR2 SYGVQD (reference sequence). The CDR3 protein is CASSDPRAGTDTQYF. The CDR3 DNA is TGCGCCAGCAGTGACCCCAGGGCGGGCACAGATACGCAGTATTTT.

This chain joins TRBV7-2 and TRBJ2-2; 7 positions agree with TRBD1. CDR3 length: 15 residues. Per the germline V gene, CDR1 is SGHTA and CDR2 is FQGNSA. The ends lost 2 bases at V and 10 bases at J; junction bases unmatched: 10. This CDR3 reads CASSLKGTVHVELFF. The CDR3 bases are TGTGCCAGCAGCTTAAAAGGGACAGTCCACGTGGAGCTGTTTTTT.